These T cell receptor beta chains were read from a single sample in a study of blood T cell repertoires in COVID-19. TCRdb's table, derived via immunoSEQ multiplex PCR, lists solely in-frame clones and lacks some. The sample consists of roughly 310,000 clones, 75% to 90% of them appearing once. Specimen: peripheral blood. Every receptor here comes from a woman aged 25 to 45 with COVID-19, enrolled during active disease. Both conserved end residues are part of each CDR3. The order of the fields is clone size, D gene, V gene, J gene, CDR3 protein, CDR3 DNA. D genes are given only for firm matches. Expanded clones get a size class; other rows say once, few or many, or leave the size out.

>once|-|TRBV5-1|TRBJ2-3
CASSSGGGGSDTQYF
TGCGCCAGCAGCTCCGGAGGGGGGGGATCAGATACGCAGTATTTT
>-|TRBD2|TRBV30|TRBJ2-7
CAWSRDSGSSYEQYF
TGTGCCTGGAGTCGAGATAGCGGGAGCTCCTACGAGCAGTACTTC
>-|TRBD1|TRBV28|TRBJ2-3
CASRAGTGTDTQYF
TGTGCCAGCAGAGCCGGGACAGGGACAGATACGCAGTATTTT
>few|-|TRBV6-6|TRBJ2-1
CASSDSDRQYNEQFF
TGTGCCAGCAGTGACTCGGACAGACAATACAATGAGCAGTTCTTC
>-|TRBD1|TRBV28|TRBJ1-1
CASSSGQGLDTEAFF
TGTGCCAGCAGTTCGGGACAGGGACTCGACACTGAAGCTTTCTTT
>-|TRBD1|TRBV2|TRBJ1-4
CASRFGTGANEKLFF
TGTGCCAGCAGGTTCGGGACAGGAGCCAATGAAAAACTGTTTTTT
>-|TRBD1|TRBV5-8|TRBJ1-4
CASSLQGLGNEKLFF
TGTGCCAGCAGCTTACAGGGGTTGGGTAATGAAAAACTGTTTTTT
>-|TRBD2|TRBV11-3|TRBJ2-2
CASSWTSGRYTGELFF
TGTGCCAGCAGTTGGACTAGCGGGAGGTACACCGGGGAGCTGTTTTTT
>-|TRBD2|TRBV27|TRBJ2-5
CASSFGTSWETQYF
TGTGCCAGCAGTTTTGGGACTAGCTGGGAGACCCAGTACTTC
>-|-|TRBV4-2|TRBJ2-3
CASSQPDRTSTDTQYF
TGTGCCAGCAGCCAACCCGACAGGACAAGCACAGATACGCAGTATTTT
>-|-|TRBV11-2|TRBJ1-1
CASSPFNTGLRNTEAFF
TGTGCCAGCAGCCCCTTCAACACGGGACTTAGGAACACTGAAGCTTTCTTT
>-|-|TRBV2|TRBJ1-3
CASSGSSKPFSGNTIYF
TGTGCCAGCAGTGGATCGAGTAAGCCCTTCTCTGGAAACACCATATATTTT
>-|-|TRBV30|TRBJ1-5
CAWLQGSHQPQHF
TGTGCCTGGCTACAGGGATCCCATCAGCCCCAGCATTTT
>-|TRBD1|TRBV7-8|TRBJ2-1
CASSLLGGTGGGNEQFF
TGTGCCAGCAGCTTATTGGGCGGGACAGGGGGTGGCAATGAGCAGTTCTTC
>-|-|TRBV25-1|TRBJ2-1
CASSESEGSSYNEQFF
TGTGCCAGCAGTGAATCGGAGGGGAGCTCCTACAATGAGCAGTTCTTC
>-|TRBD1|TRBV5-1|TRBJ1-6
CATHSGGAENSPLHF
TGCGCCACCCACTCAGGGGGCGCGGAGAATTCACCCCTCCACTTT
>once|TRBD1|TRBV28|TRBJ1-2
CASSLDWDRLYGYTF
TGTGCCAGCAGTTTAGACTGGGACAGACTCTATGGCTACACCTTC
>-|TRBD1|TRBV25-1|TRBJ1-6
CASSAEDRVESSPLHF
TGTGCCAGCAGTGCAGAGGACAGGGTAGAAAGTTCACCCCTCCACTTT
>-|-|TRBV2|TRBJ1-2
CASSAGWAAQNYGYTF
TGTGCCAGCAGTGCGGGGTGGGCCGCCCAAAACTATGGCTACACCTTC
>-|TRBD1|TRBV19|TRBJ1-1
CASSIVRDREAFF
TGTGCCAGTAGTATAGTTCGGGACAGAGAAGCTTTCTTT
>-|TRBD1|TRBV18|TRBJ2-7
CASSPTGGSYYEQYF
TGTGCCAGCTCACCGACAGGGGGTTCTTACTACGAGCAGTACTTC
>-|TRBD1|TRBV27|TRBJ2-7
CASSQTGVSDEQYF
TGTGCCAGCAGTCAGACAGGGGTTAGTGACGAGCAGTACTTC
>-|TRBD1|TRBV5-4|TRBJ1-2
CASSLGRDRRPNTF
TGTGCCAGCAGCTTGGGTCGGGACAGGCGTCCGAACACCTTC
>-|TRBD2|TRBV10-2|TRBJ2-7
CASSGGLAVFYEQYF
TGCGCCAGCAGTGGGGGACTAGCGGTTTTCTACGAGCAGTACTTC
>once|TRBD1|TRBV15|TRBJ1-5
CATSRDLPAGTADNQPQHF
TGTGCCACCAGCAGAGATTTGCCCGCCGGGACAGCCGACAATCAGCCCCAGCATTTT
>-|TRBD2|TRBV25-1|TRBJ2-1
CASSELGGSSYNEQFF
TGTGCCAGCAGTGAACTCGGCGGGAGCTCCTACAATGAGCAGTTCTTC
>-|TRBD1|TRBV30|TRBJ1-2
CAWSVIQGAGGYTF
TGTGCCTGGAGTGTAATCCAGGGGGCGGGTGGCTACACCTTC
>-|-|TRBV27|TRBJ1-1
CASSKGRVETEAFF
TGTGCCAGCAGTAAGGGGAGGGTCGAAACTGAAGCTTTCTTT
>-|TRBD2|TRBV7-3|TRBJ2-7
CASSLDGGSSYEQYF
TGTGCCAGCAGCTTAGATGGCGGGAGCTCCTACGAGCAGTACTTC
>-|-|TRBV3-1/TRBV3-2|TRBJ2-4
CASSQSPSLGEWGDIQYF
TGTGCCAGCAGCCAAAGCCCCTCCTTGGGCGAATGGGGGGACATTCAGTACTTC
>-|TRBD1|TRBV5-1|TRBJ1-4
CASSITGGATNEKLFF
TGCGCCAGCAGCATTACAGGGGGCGCAACTAATGAAAAACTGTTTTTT
>-|TRBD2|TRBV11-3|TRBJ2-1
CASSFGLAGSYNEQFF
TGTGCCAGCAGCTTTGGGCTAGCGGGCTCCTACAATGAGCAGTTCTTC
>-|TRBD2|TRBV27|TRBJ2-1
CASSLFGSGGYNEQFF
TGTGCCAGCAGTTTATTTGGCAGCGGGGGGTACAATGAGCAGTTCTTC
>-|-|TRBV9|TRBJ2-5
CASSVNPTTGTAQYF
TGTGCCAGCAGCGTCAATCCAACGACTGGCACGGCCCAGTACTTC